Given below is one T cell receptor (beta chain) in context. The CDR3 spans 16 residues. V lost 4 bases and J lost 0, with 15 bases in between. From germline, CDR1 is SGHNT and CDR2 YYREEE (reference sequence). This specimen belongs to a study of shared clonotypes between healthy human individuals. The authors split each subset's genomic DNA evenly across several immunoSEQ plates. Authors' methods: Filtering of immunoSEQ junctional sequences could not match full-length read filtering. Only in-frame clones appear in the TCRdb table, and some are missing; sequencing was by immunoSEQ multiplex PCR. V and J calls plus clone size are reproduced from that table; the DNA served to infer D and trimming. The table lists about 1.1 million clones, about 80% of them singletons.

The clonotype originates from a man aged 18 to 30 in good health. Some clones in this sample may be carry-over from other donors' samples. V gene TRBV5-4 combines with J gene TRBJ2-3; no clear D. Source material: memory CD4+ T cells from PBMCs. As for subset: CD45RA-negative fraction. The CDR3 DNA reads as TGTGCCAGCAGCCCTCAGGCGGCCACCAGCACAGATACGCAGTATTTT. Protein product: CASSPQAATSTDTQYF. Variable domain in full (rest from reference TRBV5-4 and TRBJ2-3): ETGVTQSPTHLIKTRGQQVTLRCSSQSGHNTVSWYQQALGQGPQFIFQYYREEENGRGNFPPRFSGLQFPNYSSELNVNALELDDSALYLCASSPQAATSTDTQYFGPGTRLTVL.